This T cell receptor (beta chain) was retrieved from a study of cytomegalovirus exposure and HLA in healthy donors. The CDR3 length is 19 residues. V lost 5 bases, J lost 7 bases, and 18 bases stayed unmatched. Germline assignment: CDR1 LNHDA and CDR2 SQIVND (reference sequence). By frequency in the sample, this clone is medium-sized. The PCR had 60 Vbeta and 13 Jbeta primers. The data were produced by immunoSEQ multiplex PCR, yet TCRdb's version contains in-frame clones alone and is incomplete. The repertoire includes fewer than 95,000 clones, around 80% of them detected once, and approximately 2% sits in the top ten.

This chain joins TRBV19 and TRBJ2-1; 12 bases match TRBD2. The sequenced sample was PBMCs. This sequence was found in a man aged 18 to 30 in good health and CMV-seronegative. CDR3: CASSLGGGLAGPQENEQFF. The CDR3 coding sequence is TGTGCCAGTAGTTTAGGGGGCGGACTAGCGGGGCCCCAGGAGAATGAGCAGTTCTTC.